This note documents a single T cell receptor beta chain sequence. This clonotype was picked up a small number of times. Its antigen target is currently unknown. No qualities accompany the bases; no much larger clone lies one base away. This entry is derived from a study of early T cells in non-severe SARS-CoV-2 infection (dated by TCRdb to the early 2020s). Turning to the overall study: Because TCR sequencing relied on bulk RNA taken from unsorted whole blood, pairing of alpha and beta chains was not possible.

A case-control design nested within a healthcare worker cohort in London, UK, was used, with weekly nasopharyngeal swab PCR tests and blood sampling performed. Between 23 and 31 March 2020, the week of the UK lockdown, healthcare workers were enrolled and then followed up weekly for as long as 16 weeks. The library was produced with 5' RACE. The run used a NextSeq 500. In the TCR library protocol, unique molecular identifiers were attached to individual cDNA molecules to correct for PCR bias and sequencing error. Both TCR alpha and beta chains were sequenced, and tight co-correlation was observed between alpha and beta sequence abundances in each sample. As for how the authors treated the data: Decombinator V4 was used to annotate TCR sequences for V gene, J gene and CDR3. TCRs were defined as expanded if a significant change between any two time points was detected under a Poisson model with p below 0.0001. TCR abundances were normalised to the total number of TCRs sequenced per sample and expressed as counts per million. TRAV1-2 paired with TRAJ12, TRAJ20 or TRAJ33 defined MAIT TCRs, while TRAV10 paired with TRAJ18 defined iNKT TCRs. VDJdb, accessed 1 November 2021, was searched for CMV, EBV and SARS-CoV-2 annotated TCRs, excluding TCRs annotated for multiple antigens. The public reads were run again by TCRdb, first through fastp at Q25 and then through MiXCR, and only productive beta chains were kept. Duplicate CDR3 protein sequences are folded into a single record with the most common DNA and genes. None of the V and J calls come from the authors' own analysis; TCRdb made them. The sample has approximately 70,000 distinct CDR3 sequences on record, about an eighth of them singletons. 5% to 7% of the sample rests with the top ten.

Per the germline V gene, MGHRA is the CDR1 and YSYEKL is the CDR2. Counted from cysteine to phenylalanine, this CDR3 has 13 amino acids. Only the CDR3 portion is preserved as DNA: 39 bases, with reading frame beginning at the first base. The junction shows trimming of 0 bases on V and 4 bases on J, plus 7 bases between the germline ends. The paper's findings and limits, for the study overall: VDJdb matching was skewed toward anti-spike CD8 responses, so virus-specific expansions were likely underestimated and private and CD4 specificities were missed.

The clonotype was recovered from an adult who was a healthcare worker with PCR-confirmed SARS-CoV-2 infection or an uninfected control (not recorded which). The sequence is built from TRBV4-1 and TRBJ2-7; the D gene remains uncertain. This specimen was whole blood, taken at baseline. The DNA sequence is given as TGCGCCAGCAGCCAAGAGACCCAGTACGAGCAGTACTTC. Its coded protein is CASSQETQYEQYF.